The present TCR beta chain was sequenced within a study of regulatory T cells in long-lasting Graves disease. Study results and caveats: Graves' patients with persistent disease showed TCR diversity lower than patients newly diagnosed.

This clonotype came up many times. What it binds is not known. The time point here: newly diagnosed GD, antithyroid drugs for less than 3 months. PBMCs were the source of the RNA used for TCR sequencing. Through Arm-PCR of CDR3 regions and iRepertoire HTBI primers, TCR beta libraries were built. A single record per CDR3 protein comes from TCRdb applying MiXCR to the multiplex PCR reads. The sample has about 620,000 distinct CDR3 sequences, around 17% seen once. These same data were also listed under a study on T cells in Graves' hyperthyroidism and ophthalmopathy. That paper notes: Absence of ophthalmopathy progression within 18 months defined stable Graves' hyperthyroidism. Any patient presenting with uncontrolled infection, other autoimmune disease, pregnancy or lactation was left out.

The clonotype was recovered from a woman in her thirties with Graves disease. The sequenced sample was peripheral blood mononuclear cells (PBMCs), obtained at new diagnosis, from a patient treated with antithyroid drugs.

In DNA, the CDR3 is TGTGCCACCAAAGAGGGGACTGAAGCTTTCTTT. Protein product: CATKEGTEAFF. V is TRBV24-1 and J is TRBJ1-1; maybe TRBD1 (5 bases). Looked up from germline, CDR1 is KGHDR and CDR2 is SFDVKD. V was pared by 8 bases and J by 5 bases, with 8 bases between. CDR3 length: 11 residues.